This is a list of T cell receptor beta chains from one sample in a study of T cell responses to AZD1222 COVID-19 vaccine. Here immunoSEQ multiplex PCR was the method, and the copy in TCRdb shows in-frame clones only, minus some. The data hold fewer than 150,000 clones, with around nine tenths observed a single time. The source material was peripheral blood, sampled on day 0 of AZD1222 vaccination. The receptors come from an adult in good health. CDR3s include the opening cysteine and the closing phenylalanine or tryptophan.

V gene	J gene	CDR3 protein
TRBV18	TRBJ2-2	CASSPSTTGELFF
TRBV7-2	TRBJ1-2	CASRPSGSGYGYTF
TRBV18	TRBJ2-1	CASSPPVRAITYNEQFF
TRBV7-2	TRBJ2-3	CASSTGTHTSTDTQYF
TRBV9	TRBJ2-7	CASSVAPTAYEQYF
TRBV6-4	TRBJ1-6	CASRKDVESPLHF
TRBV6-5	TRBJ1-4	CASSMTGRNEKLFF
TRBV7-9	TRBJ1-2	CASSLLPGEGDNYGYTF
TRBV19	TRBJ2-3	CASSIAPPGDTQYF
TRBV11-3	TRBJ2-5	CASSSSRTSGKETQYF
TRBV23-1	TRBJ1-2	CASNVQGAGYGYTF
TRBV19	TRBJ1-1	CASSILENTEAFF
TRBV21-1	TRBJ1-4	CASSKGAGPGDNEKLFF
TRBV30	TRBJ1-3	CAWSQGLAGNTIYF
TRBV5-1	TRBJ1-2	CASSLDGQAPYGYTF
TRBV6-5	TRBJ1-2	CASSRQGAGLYGYTF
TRBV7-6	TRBJ2-7	CASSSTSGGGEQYF
TRBV5-8	TRBJ1-4	CASSLRGEKLFF
TRBV5-1	TRBJ1-2	CASSPGTGKFSGYTF
TRBV7-9	TRBJ1-2	CASSPDGRAYYGYTF
TRBV3-1/TRBV3-2	TRBJ1-1	CASTTSGGASTEAFF
TRBV5-4	TRBJ1-4	CASSSPGDAKLFF
TRBV9	TRBJ1-1	CASSPQGAVTEAFF
TRBV15	TRBJ1-4	CATNPGGVGEKLFF
TRBV29-1	TRBJ2-6	CSVRDQSGANVLTF
TRBV7-9	TRBJ1-1	CASSLITGANTEAFF
TRBV10-3	TRBJ2-5	CASSGGKETQYF
TRBV12-3/TRBV12-4	TRBJ1-2	CASGNYGYTF
TRBV10-3	TRBJ1-4	CAISGSSNGKLFF
TRBV5-6	TRBJ2-2	CASSLTGGPGVGELFF
TRBV28	TRBJ2-5	CASSLVRGGQETQYF
TRBV20-1	TRBJ2-5	CSSGPKETQYF
TRBV6-1	TRBJ1-2	CASSEVGTYGYTF
TRBV12-5	TRBJ1-1	CASGLNTEAFF
TRBV5-8	TRBJ1-2	CASSLRSGGGDYGYTF
TRBV19	TRBJ2-7	CASTPTRGGEQYF
TRBV30	TRBJ1-2	CAWKPSGGYTF
TRBV29-1	TRBJ2-1	CSAGTSSYNEQFF